A single sample gave rise to the 9 T cell receptor beta chains below, sequenced in a study of blood T cells in healthy people across ages. A sample-barcoded 5' primer and a J-beta primer mix were used in a second PCR of about 7 to 11 cycles. Each CDR3 protein is one row after TCRdb ran MiXCR on the 5' RACE reads. The sample consists of roughly 800,000 distinct CDR3 sequences, 55% to 70% of them appearing once. The sequencing sample was made of blood. The receptors originated from a man aged 25-45 years in good health.

V gene TRBV7-2 combines with J gene TRBJ2-1; 8 bases agree with TRBD2. The CDR3 is 15 residues long. The germline CDR1 and CDR2 sequences are SGHTA and FQGNSA. V gave up 4 bases and J gave up 7 bases; unmatched junction bases: 9. The CDR3 region is CASSSGTSLKNEQFF. CDR3 bases: TGTGCCAGCAGCTCCGGGACTAGTCTTAAAAATGAGCAGTTCTTC.

The chain joins TRBV4-3 to TRBJ2-5; 7 bases line up with TRBD1. The CDR3 totals 18 residues. J was trimmed by 11 bases and V by 0 bases; bases with no gene match: 21. Germline values: CDR1 LGHNA, CDR2 YSLEER. The CDR3 reads CASSQEIQGGALYNEQYF. The CDR3, as DNA: TGCGCCAGCAGCCAAGAAATCCAAGGGGGCGCGCTGTACAATGAGCAGTACTTC.

This chain uses TRBV3-1 with TRBJ1-5; 7 bases match TRBD1. With 4 bases clipped from V and 8 bases from J, the junction kept 5 bases outside the gene matches. CDR1 is LGHDT, CDR2 YNNKEL, per germline (reference sequence). The length of the CDR3 is 13 residues. The CDR3 coding sequence is TGTGCCAGCAGCCCGGTACAGGGGAAGCCCCAGCATTTT. Protein: CASSPVQGKPQHF.

The rearrangement links TRBV5-1 to TRBJ1-2; D ambiguous. With 5 bases removed from V and 5 bases from J, the gap between germline ends came to 19 bases. The CDR3 spans 15 residues. CDR1 and CDR2 (germline): SGHRS, YFSETQ. The CDR3 nucleotides are TGCGCCAGCAGACGCCTCACGTTCGGATCGTATGGCTACACCTTC. Translating it yields CASRRLTFGSYGYTF.

The CDR3 DNA follows: TGTGCCAGCAGCTTAGCAGGCACGCTCTCCTACAATGAGCAGTTCTTC. It is translated as CASSLAGTLSYNEQFF. J is TRBJ2-1 and V is TRBV7-9; D is unresolved. The CDR3 sequence is 16 residues long. Per the germline V gene, CDR1 is SEHNR and CDR2 is FQNEAQ (reference sequence). V was pared by 0 bases and J by 0 bases, with 9 bases between.

This chain connects TRBV7-9 to TRBJ2-5; 7 bases align to TRBD2. V was pared by 5 bases and J by 4 bases, with 7 bases of the junction left unmatched. Germline CDR1 SEHNR, CDR2 FQNEAQ (reference sequence). The CDR3 sequence is 14 residues long. DNA for the CDR3: TGTGCCAGCAGCCCCGGGACTACTGGAGAGACCCAGTACTTC. Protein product: CASSPGTTGETQYF.

The V gene is TRBV3-1, the J gene TRBJ2-1; D gene unclear. CDR1 and CDR2 (germline): LGHDT, YNNKEL (reference sequence). The CDR3 is made up of 15 amino acids. Between the trimmed V and J ends, which lost 3 bases and 3 bases, there was a span of 12 bases. The CDR3 nucleotides are TGTGCCAGCAGCCATGACGCCTCCTTCTACAATGAGCAGTTCTTC. Translated, it gives CASSHDASFYNEQFF.

This clonotype showed up just once. A much larger clone lies one base from this, so it may be a read error. The CDR3 is CASSLTPNYNEQYF. The CDR3 DNA is TGTGCCAGCAGTTTAACGCCTAACTACAATGAGCAGTACTTC. The chain has TRBV28 and TRBJ2-1; unclear D gene. The tail of the sequence fits TRBJ2-7 better, so the J call may be wrong. The CDR3 has 14 amino acids. The germline V gene encodes CDR1 MDHEN and CDR2 SYDVKM.

This clonotype came up a few times. This chain joins TRBV6-2 or TRBV6-3 and TRBJ2-1; 10 bases agree with TRBD2. The CDR3 consists of 17 residues. V lost 2 bases, J lost 0 bases, and 4 bases stayed unmatched. CDR1 and CDR2 (germline): MNHEY, SVGEGT. Written as DNA, the CDR3 is TGTGCCAGCAGTTACCCGGGACTAGCGTTCTCCTACAATGAGCAGTTCTTC. This encodes CASSYPGLAFSYNEQFF.